A selection of T cell receptor beta chains follows, all from one sample in a study of T-cell memory formation after mild COVID-19. Each CDR3 protein gets one entry after TCRdb re-called the 5' RACE reads with MiXCR. Of hundreds of thousands of distinct CDR3 sequences listed, about 20% were seen once; the top ten hold roughly 9.1%. Sequenced: PBMCs or a T cell subset sorted from them (not recorded which). Receptors were obtained from an adult woman who had mild COVID-19 (a few samples of this study predate the infection). Cell type and time point are not known. Both conserved end residues are part of each CDR3. A D gene is named only where the DNA matches it firmly. Some rows mark clone size as missing; the rest say once, few, many or name a class of expanded clone.

V: TRBV15; D: TRBD2; length: 17; J: TRBJ2-1; size: few; CDR3: CATSRDRASGAYNEQFF; DNA: TGTGCCACCAGCAGAGATCGGGCTAGCGGGGCCTACAATGAGCAGTTCTTC
V: TRBV12-3/TRBV12-4; D: TRBD2; length: 15; J: TRBJ2-1; size: NA; CDR3: CASRAGEGSYNEQFF; DNA: TGTGCCAGCAGGGCGGGAGAGGGCTCCTACAATGAGCAGTTCTTC
V: TRBV5-1; D: NA; length: 16; J: TRBJ2-1; size: few; CDR3: CASSLVGQSSYNEQFF; DNA: TGCGCCAGCAGCTTGGTAGGCCAAAGCTCCTACAATGAGCAGTTCTTC
V: TRBV3-1; D: NA; length: 15; J: TRBJ1-1; size: few; CDR3: CASSWASPAHTEAFF; DNA: TGTGCCAGCAGCTGGGCCAGCCCGGCACACACTGAAGCTTTCTTT
V: TRBV12-3/TRBV12-4; D: TRBD1; length: 15; J: TRBJ2-2; size: NA; CDR3: CASSGQGANTGELFF; DNA: TGTGCCAGCAGTGGACAGGGGGCGAACACCGGGGAGCTGTTTTTT
V: TRBV13; D: TRBD1; length: 14; J: TRBJ2-7; size: few; CDR3: CASSPRDRVNEQYF; DNA: TGTGCCAGCAGCCCCCGGGACAGGGTCAACGAGCAGTACTTC
V: TRBV7-6; D: TRBD1; length: 16; J: TRBJ1-3; size: once; CDR3: CASSSILTGGGNTIYF; DNA: TGTGCCAGCAGCTCGATCTTGACAGGGGGAGGAAACACCATATATTTT
V: TRBV5-6; D: NA; length: 13; J: TRBJ2-1; size: few; CDR3: CASSYTGSNEQFF; DNA: TGTGCCAGCAGCTATACAGGGTCCAATGAGCAGTTCTTC
V: TRBV12-3/TRBV12-4; D: TRBD2; length: 16; J: TRBJ2-3; size: NA; CDR3: CASSPEASGGADTQYF; DNA: TGTGCCAGCAGTCCCGAGGCTAGCGGGGGGGCAGATACGCAGTATTTT
V: TRBV20-1; D: NA; length: 14; J: TRBJ2-3; size: NA; CDR3: CSARYPLTTDTQYF; DNA: TGCAGTGCTAGATACCCCCTGACCACAGATACGCAGTATTTT
V: TRBV27; D: TRBD1; length: 15; J: TRBJ2-1; size: NA; CDR3: CASSIRDRGYNEQFF; DNA: TGTGCAAGCAGCATCCGGGACAGGGGCTACAATGAGCAGTTCTTC
V: TRBV6-1; D: NA; length: 14; J: TRBJ2-6; size: NA; CDR3: CASSEFTGANVLTF; DNA: TGTGCCAGCAGTGAATTCACTGGGGCCAACGTCCTGACTTTC